This T cell receptor (beta chain) derives from a study of beta chain features in type 1 diabetes. The sample holds a few counts of this clone. Its antigen is not identified. Whole-study results and caveats: All four CD4+ subsets of Type 1 diabetes patients contained TCRB CDR3s that were moderately but significantly shorter. Insertion counts at VDJ junctions were lower in type 1 diabetes patients, who also showed more deletions there.

As every portion of the isolated RNA was reverse transcribed, the sequencing read expressed TCRB transcripts. The repertoire was sequenced with immunoSEQ multiplex PCR; TCRdb's copy has only in-frame clones and lacks some. The data contain 300,000 or so clones, roughly 14% of them singletons. The sequence was obtained from a woman aged 18 to 35 with type 1 diabetes. Sequenced sample: naive CD4+ T cells from blood.

CDR3 loop: CASSLSGTSGSYEQYF. The DNA for the CDR3 is TGTGCCAGCAGTTTAAGCGGGACTAGCGGCTCCTACGAGCAGTACTTC. The V and J genes are TRBV27 and TRBJ2-7, with 11 bases that match TRBD2. V lost 2 bases, J lost 0 bases, and 3 bases stayed unmatched. This CDR3 contains 16 residues. Per the germline V gene, CDR1 is MNHEY and CDR2 is SMNVEV (reference sequence).